The TCR beta chain described here comes from a study of radiation and T cells in renal cell carcinoma. Study observations and caveats: Top 100 clonotypes averaged roughly 50% in irradiated versus about 40% in nephrectomy-only tumors. Intratumoral heterogeneity was not captured in these 0.75 to 1 g regions. Dominant CDR3 motifs were more common in irradiated tumors than controls.

Clones were read by immunoSEQ multiplex PCR, and TCRdb kept only the in-frame ones, dropping some. This sample has around 26,000 clones, with more than 45% found just once. The V gene's germline CDR1 is SNHLY and CDR2 FYNNEI. The CDR3 runs to 13 residues. Trimming left V 6 bases short and J 1 base short, with 8 bases between. On this clone itself: Its antigen remains unknown.

The treatment: treatment-naive control, cytoreductive nephrectomy. Control tumors came from a few females and over 9 males, aged 40 to 82. The sequencing used tumor tissue, collected from a patient whose treatment was nephrectomy without radiotherapy. The TCR was taken from a middle-aged man with renal cell carcinoma. The genes are TRBV2 and TRBJ2-3; unclear D gene. In DNA, the CDR3 is TGTGCCAGCAGCGGTTTAGGCACAGATACGCAGTATTTT. Its translation: CASSGLGTDTQYF.